This is a list of T cell receptor beta chains from one sample in a study of blood T cell repertoires in COVID-19. Sequencing was performed with immunoSEQ multiplex PCR; in TCRdb, only in-frame clones are kept and a portion is missing. The sample lists about 250,000 clones; roughly 88% were seen once. Sequenced material: peripheral blood. The receptor source for this set is a woman of 80 years or more with COVID-19, enrolled during active disease. The CDR3 runs from the conserved cysteine through the conserved F or W. Fields, in order: V gene, D gene, clone size, J gene, CDR3 protein, CDR3 DNA. A D gene is named only where the DNA matches it firmly. Only part of the rows carry a size: once, few, many, or a class if the clone is expanded.

TRBV25-1	TRBD1	.	TRBJ2-5	CASRGQGGQETQYF	TGTGCCAGCAGGGGACAGGGAGGCCAAGAGACCCAGTACTTC
TRBV5-4	TRBD1	.	TRBJ2-2	CASSPGGTGYTGELFF	TGTGCCAGCAGCCCTGGGGGGACAGGCTACACCGGGGAGCTGTTTTTT
TRBV30	.	.	TRBJ2-1	CAWCQGYNEQFF	TGTGCCTGGTGTCAGGGCTACAATGAGCAGTTCTTC
TRBV7-2	.	.	TRBJ1-1	CASSPRGGREPAFF	TGTGCCAGCAGCCCGCGGGGGGGCAGGGAGCCGGCTTTCTTT
TRBV19	TRBD1	.	TRBJ1-6	CASSISPDRGWNSPLHF	TGTGCCAGTAGTATAAGCCCGGACAGGGGCTGGAATTCACCCCTCCACTTT
TRBV6-5	TRBD1	.	TRBJ1-2	CASRSTGGANYGYTF	TGTGCCAGCAGATCCACAGGGGGCGCGAACTATGGCTACACCTTC
TRBV5-1	TRBD2	.	TRBJ2-5	CASEASGGEETQYF	TGCGCCAGCGAGGCTAGCGGTGGAGAAGAGACCCAGTACTTC
TRBV5-8	.	.	TRBJ1-3	CASSAKQGSGNTIYF	TGTGCCAGCAGCGCAAAACAGGGCTCTGGAAACACCATATATTTT
TRBV18	.	.	TRBJ2-1	CASSPPMTGVYNEQFF	TGTGCCAGCTCACCACCGATGACAGGAGTATACAATGAGCAGTTCTTC
TRBV5-1	.	.	TRBJ2-3	CASSLVPGDTQYF	TGCGCCAGCAGCTTGGTTCCCGGAGATACGCAGTATTTT
TRBV4-3	TRBD1	.	TRBJ1-3	CASSQDSGTAGNTIYF	TGCGCCAGCAGCCAAGATTCGGGGACAGCTGGAAACACCATATATTTT
TRBV29-1	.	once	TRBJ1-1	CSVRAIEGAFF	TGCAGCGTGCGGGCGATTGAAGGAGCTTTCTTT
TRBV2	.	once	TRBJ1-4	CASRGGGGNEKLFF	TGTGCCAGCAGGGGGGGAGGTGGTAATGAAAAACTGTTTTTT
TRBV27	.	once	TRBJ1-2	CASRAHYGYTF	TGTGCCAGCAGGGCTCACTATGGCTACACCTTC
TRBV10-3	.	.	TRBJ2-1	CAVGLLDEQFF	TGTGCCGTGGGACTCCTAGATGAGCAGTTCTTC
TRBV13	TRBD1	.	TRBJ2-1	CASSLGQVSSYNEQFF	TGTGCCAGCAGCTTGGGACAGGTGAGCTCCTACAATGAGCAGTTCTTC
TRBV7-2	.	once	TRBJ2-5	CASSPRSRETQYF	TGTGCCAGCAGCCCGCGGAGCAGAGAGACCCAGTACTTC
TRBV2	.	.	TRBJ1-5	CASSDSLQPQHF	TGTGCCAGCAGTGATTCACTGCAGCCCCAGCATTTT
TRBV23-1	.	once	TRBJ1-5	CASSQSSRDIQPQHF	TGCGCCAGCAGTCAATCGTCCAGGGACATTCAGCCCCAGCATTTT
TRBV19	TRBD1	.	TRBJ1-5	CASSTQGARSNQPQHF	TGTGCCAGTAGTACTCAGGGGGCGCGTAGCAATCAGCCCCAGCATTTT
TRBV27	TRBD1	.	TRBJ1-1	CASRAARTGGTNTEAFF	TGTGCCAGCAGGGCGGCCCGGACAGGGGGAACGAACACTGAAGCTTTCTTT
TRBV21-1	.	once	TRBJ2-7	CASSCPRDRGLHRFYEQYF	TGTGCCAGCAGCTGTCCTCGGGACAGGGGTCTCCATCGATTCTACGAGCAGTACTTC
TRBV20-1	.	.	TRBJ2-2	CSASKRGNTGELFF	TGCAGTGCTAGTAAACGGGGGAACACCGGGGAGCTGTTTTTT
TRBV6-5	.	.	TRBJ1-2	CASSYSTQGLYGYTF	TGTGCCAGCAGTTACTCTACCCAGGGACTCTATGGCTACACCTTC
TRBV5-4	.	.	TRBJ2-3	CASSLPYSTDTQYF	TGTGCCAGCAGCTTGCCTTATAGCACAGATACGCAGTATTTT
TRBV4-2	TRBD1	.	TRBJ1-3	CASSQDRGHFGNTIYF	TGTGCCAGCAGCCAAGACAGGGGGCATTTTGGAAACACCATATATTTT
TRBV24-1	TRBD1	once	TRBJ2-1	CATSDFTQGADEQFF	TGTGCCACCAGTGATTTTACCCAGGGGGCGGATGAGCAGTTCTTC
TRBV7-9	TRBD1	once	TRBJ1-5	CASSFAGGNNQPQHF	TGTGCCAGCAGCTTCGCAGGGGGCAACAATCAGCCCCAGCATTTT
TRBV21-1	.	.	TRBJ2-7	CASSKREGASYEQYF	TGTGCCAGCAGCAAACGGGAGGGGGCGTCATACGAGCAGTACTTC
TRBV4-1	.	few	TRBJ1-3	CASSRPGGNTIYF	TGCGCCAGCAGCCGACCCGGGGGAAACACCATATATTTT
TRBV10-3	TRBD2	.	TRBJ2-2	CAISVSTSGETGELFF	TGTGCCATCAGTGTATCGACTAGCGGGGAAACCGGGGAGCTGTTTTTT
TRBV18	.	once	TRBJ1-2	CASSPPRGADFVYAF	TGTGCCAGCTCACCACCGAGAGGCGCGGACTTTGTCTACGCCTTC
TRBV5-6	TRBD1	once	TRBJ2-5	CASRQPGQGPETQYF	TGTGCCAGCAGGCAACCGGGACAGGGCCCAGAGACCCAGTACTTC
TRBV24-1	.	.	TRBJ1-1	CATREQGPNTEAFF	TGTGCCACCCGCGAGCAGGGGCCGAACACTGAAGCTTTCTTT
TRBV18	.	once	TRBJ2-3	CASSPSAGRTDTQYF	TGTGCCAGCTCGCCATCGGCGGGGCGCACAGATACGCAGTATTTT
TRBV28	.	.	TRBJ1-1	CASSLSGRGPNTEAFF	TGTGCCAGCAGTTTATCTGGGCGGGGCCCGAACACTGAAGCTTTCTTT
TRBV24-1	TRBD1	.	TRBJ2-5	CATSEWGQGQETQYF	TGTGCCACCAGTGAATGGGGACAGGGTCAAGAGACCCAGTACTTC
TRBV28	TRBD2	.	TRBJ2-2	CASSLLGGTGELFF	TGTGCCAGCAGTTTGCTCGGGGGGACCGGGGAGCTGTTTTTT
TRBV7-9	TRBD2	.	TRBJ2-1	CASRSGLAGNNEQFF	TGTGCCAGCAGGTCTGGACTAGCGGGAAATAATGAGCAGTTCTTC
TRBV18	TRBD2	.	TRBJ2-2	CASSPMTSLMNTGELFF	TGTGCCAGCTCACCTATGACTAGCCTCATGAACACCGGGGAGCTGTTTTTT
TRBV5-1	TRBD2	.	TRBJ2-5	CASSLGVSGGGETQYF	TGCGCCAGCAGCTTGGGAGTTAGCGGGGGGGGCGAGACCCAGTACTTC
TRBV25-1	TRBD1	.	TRBJ1-2	CASSELGQGVYGYTF	TGTGCCAGCAGTGAACTCGGACAGGGGGTATATGGCTACACCTTC
TRBV5-6	TRBD1	.	TRBJ1-1	CASSVTGRNTEAFF	TGTGCCAGCAGCGTGACAGGGAGGAACACTGAAGCTTTCTTT
TRBV2	.	.	TRBJ2-7	CASRGYEGSYEQYF	TGTGCCAGCAGGGGATATGAGGGCTCCTACGAGCAGTACTTC
TRBV28	.	.	TRBJ1-2	CASSTLNGGGYTF	TGTGCCAGCAGTACTCTCAACGGGGGTGGCTACACCTTC
TRBV2	.	.	TRBJ2-5	CASSVQGPQKTQYF	TGTGCCAGCAGCGTACAGGGCCCCCAGAAGACCCAGTACTTC
TRBV18	.	.	TRBJ2-3	CASSPPQGHTDTQYF	TGTGCCAGCTCCCCCCCCCAGGGCCACACAGATACGCAGTATTTT
TRBV5-1	TRBD1	few	TRBJ1-4	CASSFDGQGLPPTNEKLFF	TGCGCCAGCAGCTTCGATGGACAGGGACTCCCCCCGACAAATGAAAAACTGTTTTTT
TRBV5-5	TRBD1	few	TRBJ2-1	CASSLPSGTGFRDEQFF	TGTGCCAGCAGCTTGCCCTCGGGGACAGGGTTTCGCGATGAGCAGTTCTTC
TRBV5-4	TRBD2	.	TRBJ2-1	CASSSPLKRGGSNEQFF	TGTGCCAGCAGCTCACCTCTAAAGCGGGGGGGATCGAACGAGCAGTTCTTC
TRBV5-6	.	.	TRBJ1-1	CASSFSGAGKAFF	TGTGCCAGCAGCTTTTCTGGCGCGGGGAAAGCTTTCTTT
TRBV7-2	TRBD1	.	TRBJ1-2	CASRLGQNYGYTF	TGTGCCAGCAGGTTGGGACAGAACTATGGCTACACCTTC
TRBV2	.	.	TRBJ1-2	CASSEAAGPNRVRGYTF	TGTGCCAGCAGTGAAGCCGCAGGACCCAACAGGGTTCGGGGCTACACCTTC
TRBV5-6	.	.	TRBJ1-2	CASSLRDYGYTF	TGTGCCAGCAGCTTGAGAGACTATGGCTACACCTTC
TRBV6-2/TRBV6-3	TRBD1	.	TRBJ1-5	CASSFSQGAQGQPQHF	TGTGCCAGCAGTTTTTCCCAGGGGGCGCAGGGTCAGCCCCAGCATTTT
TRBV2	.	few	TRBJ1-6	CAGPAGNNSPLHF	TGTGCCGGGCCGGCAGGCAATAATTCACCCCTCCACTTT
TRBV29-1	.	.	TRBJ1-4	CSVAFLGQDEKLFF	TGCAGCGTTGCTTTCCTTGGGCAGGATGAAAAACTGTTTTTT
TRBV6-5	.	.	TRBJ1-3	CASSYGSSGNTIYF	TGTGCCAGCAGTTACGGTAGCTCTGGAAACACCATATATTTT
TRBV4-2	.	few	TRBJ1-2	CASSQTGSRGYGYTF	TGTGCCAGCAGCCAAACCGGGTCCCGAGGCTATGGCTACACCTTC